The next 15 T cell receptor beta chains were all read from a single sample in a study of CD8 T cells in Susac syndrome. Random hexamers were used to reverse transcribe an amount of roughly 0.5 to 1 ug RNA. TCRdb re-analysed the immunoSEQ multiplex PCR reads in MiXCR, keeping a single row per CDR3 protein. The sample holds 130,000 or so distinct CDR3 sequences, over 90% seen once. The sequencing sample was made of CD4+ T cells from PBMCs. The receptors here all came from a human donor with Susac syndrome.

CDR3 loop: CASSTGTSAPWGTDTQYF. CDR3 bases: TGTGCCAGCAGCACCGGGACTAGCGCGCCTTGGGGCACAGATACGCAGTATTTT. This rearrangement joins TRBV11-2 to TRBJ2-3; 10 positions agree with TRBD2. J was trimmed by 1 base and V by 5 bases; bases with no gene match: 12. The CDR3 consists of 18 residues. Germline CDR1 is SGHAT and CDR2 is FQNNGV.

The chain recombines TRBV4-1 with TRBJ2-5, with 7 bases that match TRBD1. Germline CDR1 MGHRA, CDR2 YSYEKL. The junction had 7 bases not matched to a gene; V was cut back by 1 base and J by 5 bases. CDR3 length: 15 residues. The DNA of the CDR3 is TGCGCCAGCAGCCAAGCCGGGACAGTTACGGAGACCCAGTACTTC. As protein: CASSQAGTVTETQYF.

This sequence joins TRBV3-1 and TRBJ1-5, with 9 nucleotides matching TRBD1. The V gene end was trimmed by 1 base and the J gene end by 5 bases; junction bases not matched to a gene: 0. The germline CDR1 and CDR2 sequences are LGHDT and YNNKEL (reference sequence). This CDR3 has 14 residues. For the CDR3, the DNA is TGTGCCAGCAGCCAAGGGACAGGGGATCAGCCCCAGCATTTT. Translating gives CASSQGTGDQPQHF.

V usage is TRBV28 and J usage is TRBJ2-1; D may be TRBD2 (5 bases). V was trimmed by 5 bases and J by 8 bases, leaving 19 bases between them. The CDR3 spans 15 residues. CDR1 is MDHEN, CDR2 SYDVKM, per germline. The chain's CDR3 is CASSPTGIQDDEQFF. CDR3 DNA sequence: TGTGCCAGCAGTCCAACCGGGATCCAGGATGATGAGCAGTTCTTC.

This chain connects TRBV5-4 to TRBJ2-1; 9 bases agree with TRBD2. The CDR3 consists of 16 residues. V was pared by 3 bases and J by 7 bases, with 11 bases of the junction left unmatched. The germline V gene encodes CDR1 SGHNT and CDR2 YYREEE (reference sequence). The CDR3 DNA reads TGTGCCAGCAGCTGGGAGGGACTAGCAGCAACTAATGAGCAGTTCTTC. Translating it yields CASSWEGLAATNEQFF.

V is TRBV6-4 and J is TRBJ2-1; D is uncertain. The CDR3 is made up of 15 amino acids. V was trimmed by 3 bases and J by 0 bases, leaving 9 bases between them. The germline gives CDR1 MRHNA, CDR2 SNTAGT. The DNA of the CDR3 is TGTGCCAGCAGTGAGGTTCGCGGCTCCTACAATGAGCAGTTCTTC. It codes for CASSEVRGSYNEQFF.

V is TRBV28 and J is TRBJ1-2; D uncertain. Trimming pared 6 bases from V and 9 bases from J, leaving 8 bases between. The CDR3 spans 10 residues. Germline V gene lookup returns CDR1 MDHEN and CDR2 SYDVKM. The CDR3 DNA sequence: TGTGCCAGCAGACTTGTAAGCTACACCTTC. This gives the protein CASRLVSYTF.

The chain carries TRBV4-3 and TRBJ2-7; TRBD2 might be the D (6 bases). The germline V gene has CDR1 LGHNA and CDR2 YSLEER. This CDR3 is built from 18 residues. Trimming took off 1 base at V and 0 bases at J, with 19 bases between the two ends. The CDR3 bases are TGCGCCAGCAGCCAAGTAACCCTTGGCGGGACCCACTCCTACGAGCAGTACTTC. Translation: CASSQVTLGGTHSYEQYF.

The CDR3 nucleotides read TGTGCCAGCAGCTTAGCTGGCCAGAGCTCTGGGGCCAACGTCCTGACTTTC. Its protein is CASSLAGQSSGANVLTF. J is TRBJ2-6 and V is TRBV7-2; D ambiguous. Germline lookup yields CDR1 SGHTA and CDR2 FQGNSA. CDR3 length: 17 residues. Trimming shortened V by 0 bases and J by 0 bases, and 9 bases separated the two germline ends.

The rearrangement links TRBV3-1 to TRBJ2-2; the D is unclear. This CDR3 spans 15 amino acids. Between the trimmed V and J ends, which lost 4 bases and 1 base, there was a span of 10 bases. The germline gives CDR1 LGHDT, CDR2 YNNKEL (reference sequence). This chain's CDR3 is CASSPHPKNTGELFF. DNA of the CDR3: TGTGCCAGCAGCCCGCACCCCAAGAACACCGGGGAGCTGTTTTTT. The variable domain in full, completed from reference TRBV3-1 and TRBJ2-2, reads DTAVSQTPKYLVTQMGNDKSIKCEQNLGHDTMYWYKQDSKKFLKIMFSYNNKELIINETVPNRFSPKSPDKAHLNLHINSLELGDSAVYFCASSPHPKNTGELFFGEGSRLTVL.

The J gene is TRBJ1-5, the V gene TRBV2; D perhaps matches TRBD1 (6 bases). Trimming removed 5 bases from V and 1 base from J, with 15 bases in between. CDR1 SNHLY and CDR2 FYNNEI come from the germline V gene. The CDR3 runs 16 residues. DNA of the CDR3: TGTGCCAGCAGTCCCCTTCAGGGGCTCAGCAATCAGCCCCAGCATTTT. Its translation: CASSPLQGLSNQPQHF.

The CDR3 DNA reads TGTGCCAGCAGTCGGACAAACAGAGCCAAAAACATTCAGTACTTC. Its protein is CASSRTNRAKNIQYF. The V gene is TRBV12-3 or TRBV12-4, the J gene TRBJ2-4, with a weak D call TRBD1 (5 bases). The CDR3 is made up of 15 amino acids. Trimming took 5 bases from V and 0 from J, leaving 11 bases between them.

The CDR3 DNA reads TGTGCCAGCAGCAGACCGGGGGGGAACACTGAAGCTTTCTTT. It specifies CASSRPGGNTEAFF. This sequence joins TRBV7-2 and TRBJ1-1; weak D call: TRBD1 (5 bases). This CDR3 comprises 14 residues. The germline V gene encodes CDR1 SGHTA and CDR2 FQGNSA. The germline V and J ends were trimmed by 5 bases and 1 base, with 11 bases remaining between them.

The V and J genes are TRBV20-1 and TRBJ2-2, with unresolved D. CDR1 is DFQATT and CDR2 is SNEGSKA in the germline V gene (reference sequence). V dropped 2 bases and J dropped 1 base, with 8 bases sitting between them. The CDR3 length is 14 residues. CDR3 nucleotides: TGCAGTGCTAGACGGCACCTGAACACCGGGGAGCTGTTTTTT. Translation: CSARRHLNTGELFF.

The chain couples TRBV7-2 to TRBJ2-5; unclear D gene. CDR3 size: 14 residues. Germline V gene lookup returns CDR1 SGHTA and CDR2 FQGNSA. The V end lost 5 bases, the J end lost 5 bases, and 15 bases lay between the germline ends. CDR3 coding DNA: TGTGCCAGCAGCCAGGACCGCTACGTTGAGACCCAGTACTTC. It specifies CASSQDRYVETQYF.